This TCR beta chain was retrieved from a study of tumor and adjacent non-tumor tissue in lung cancer. Three rounds of nested PCR, following a modified ARM-PCR protocol, produced the TCRbeta library. TCRdb reprocessed the multiplex PCR reads via MiXCR and lists one record per CDR3 protein. The sample lists 90,000 to 100,000 distinct CDR3 sequences, roughly 78% occurring once. A remark on this clonotype: The antigen is unknown. A read error may account for a junction end that differs from germline.

Study-wide results and caveats: In normal lung, the top 100 clones were significantly more dominant than in tumor.

This CDR3 has 13 residues. In germline, CDR1 is SGHDN, CDR2 FVKESK. This sample's RNA came from whole unsorted tissue. More than 3 cm separated this lung sample from the edge of the tumor. The V gene is TRBV14, the J gene TRBJ1-1, with 7 bases matching TRBD1. The specimen sequenced was distant non-tumor lung tissue. The TCR comes from a man between 60 and 70 years old with small cell lung cancer. The CDR3 is CDSSQDWWTGTFF. CDR3 sequence (DNA): TGTGACAGCAGCCAAGATTGGTGGACAGGAACTTTCTTT.